These 23 T cell receptor beta chains were all obtained from the same sample, sequenced in a study of shared clonotypes between healthy human individuals. Naive-designated CD8 cells lacked CD45RO, were positively enriched for CCR7, and omitted terminally differentiated effector memory CD45RA+ cells. TCRdb keeps only in-frame clones here, not all; method: immunoSEQ multiplex PCR. The table shows a few hundred thousand clones, with over 95% occurring only once. The specimen was naive CD8+ T cells sorted from blood. These receptors all stem from a woman in her 30s in good health.

This chain uses TRBV6-5 with TRBJ1-2; D possibly corresponds to TRBD1 (5 bases). The germline gives CDR1 MNHEY, CDR2 SVGAGI. The length of the CDR3 is 14 residues. The V end lost 2 bases, the J end lost 4 bases, and 11 bases lay between the germline ends. CDR3 sequence reads: CASSYIGGAYGYTF. The DNA for the CDR3 is TGTGCCAGCAGTTACATCGGGGGAGCCTATGGCTACACCTTC.

This chain links TRBV6-5 with TRBJ2-5; D might be TRBD2 (5 bases). The DNA end lines up better with TRBJ2-7; the J call may be wrong. Germline CDR1 reads MNHEY; CDR2 reads SVGAGI. CDR3 length: 16 amino acids. The CDR3 loop is CASSYSDLTAAYEQYF. CDR3 DNA sequence: TGTGCCAGCAGTTACTCGGACTTGACGGCAGCCTACGAGCAGTACTTC.

The chain combines TRBV27 with TRBJ2-5; 9 bases agree with TRBD2. Per the germline V gene, CDR1 is MNHEY and CDR2 is SMNVEV (reference sequence). V lost 4 bases to trimming and J lost 3 bases; unmatched junction nucleotides: 3. This CDR3 has 14 residues. DNA of the CDR3: TGTGCCAGCAGTTCTCGACTAGCGGAAGAGACCCAGTACTTC. Translated, it gives CASSSRLAEETQYF.

To note about this clone: Additional DNA sequences in this sample encode the identical CDR3. This chain connects TRBV11-2 to TRBJ2-7, with D hard to call. Per germline, CDR1 SGHAT and CDR2 FQNNGV. The CDR3 is 13 residues long. V lost 1 base, J lost 6 bases, and 10 bases lay in between. CDR3 nucleotides: TGTGCCAGCAGCTTAGGTTCGGGTGGCGAGCAGTACTTC. Translated: CASSLGSGGEQYF. The variable domain in full, with the rest retrieved from reference TRBV11-2 and TRBJ2-7, is EAGVAQSPRYKIIEKRQSVAFWCNPISGHATLYWYQQILGQGPKLLIQFQNNGVVDDSQLPKDRFSAERLKGVDSTLKIQPAKLEDSAVYLCASSLGSGGEQYFGPGTRLTVT.

This clone was counted once. The DNA is omitted, as the CDR3 cannot be located on it reliably, and the CDR3 follows TCRdb's listing. The chain uses TRBV2 and TRBJ1-4. CDR1 is SNHLY and CDR2 is FYNNEI in the germline V gene. From its first to its last residue, the CDR3 has 16 amino acids. CDR3 in amino acids: CASSEFGPGSGEKLFF.

The chain combines TRBV2 with TRBJ2-3, with D hard to call. Germline loops: CDR1 SNHLY, CDR2 FYNNEI. The CDR3 consists of 14 residues. Trimming pared 6 bases from V and 0 bases from J, leaving 10 bases between. This CDR3 is CASRGFSSTDTQYF. CDR3 coding DNA: TGTGCCAGCAGGGGGTTTTCTAGCACAGATACGCAGTATTTT.

The chain uses TRBV4-1 and TRBJ1-3; D gene uncertain. The CDR3 totals 16 residues. Germline V gives CDR1 MGHRA, CDR2 YSYEKL. Trimming left V 1 base short and J 2 bases short, with 12 bases between. The CDR3 DNA is TGCGCCAGCAGCCAAGCTCTCGGGAGGACTGGAAACACCATATATTTT. Translated, it gives CASSQALGRTGNTIYF.

This clone occurred once. The chain recombines TRBV9 with TRBJ2-3; no reliable D call. The V gene lost 0 bases and the J gene lost 0 bases, with 5 bases spanning the gap. CDR1 is SGDLS, CDR2 YYNGEE, per germline. There are 14 residues in the CDR3. CDR3 residues: CASSVARSTDTQYF. The CDR3 coding sequence is TGTGCCAGCAGCGTAGCTCGCAGCACAGATACGCAGTATTTT.

The chain has TRBV19 and TRBJ2-7; 11 positions agree with TRBD2. Germline V lookup: CDR1 LNHDA, CDR2 SQIVND (reference sequence). The CDR3 is 15 amino acids. J lost 6 bases, V lost 1 base, and 5 bases had no gene match. CDR3 coding DNA: TGTGCCAGTAGTATAGTAGCGGGAGGGCCCTCCGAGCAGTACTTC. Its translation: CASSIVAGGPSEQYF.

J is TRBJ2-5 and V is TRBV13, with unresolved D. This CDR3 has 12 residues. Trimming pared 5 bases from V and 0 bases from J, leaving 4 bases between. Germline-derived CDR1 and CDR2 are PRHDT and FYEKMQ (reference sequence). The CDR3 coding sequence is TGTGCCAGCAGCGGGAACCAAGAGACCCAGTACTTC. Protein sequence: CASSGNQETQYF. Drawing the rest from reference TRBV13 and TRBJ2-5, the complete variable domain is AAGVIQSPRHLIKEKRETATLKCYPIPRHDTVYWYQQGPGQDPQFLISFYEKMQSDKGSIPDRFSAQQFSDYHSELNMSSLELGDSALYFCASSGNQETQYFGPGTRLLVL.

The genes are TRBV27 and TRBJ2-3; tentatively, D is TRBD2 (6 bases). The CDR3 length is 17 residues. Germline V gene sequence: CDR1 MNHEY, CDR2 SMNVEV (reference sequence). V lost 5 bases to trimming and J lost 0 bases, with 18 bases between them. CDR3 sequence reads: CASSAPRLATSTDTQYF. The CDR3 DNA follows: TGTGCCAGCAGTGCACCCCGTCTAGCGACTAGCACAGATACGCAGTATTTT.

The chain is built from TRBV6-4 and TRBJ2-1, with TRBD2 matching over 11 bases. The CDR3 extends over 16 amino acids. Unmatched junction bases numbered 0, after V lost 0 bases and J lost 2 bases. Germline V gene lookup returns CDR1 MRHNA and CDR2 SNTAGT. The CDR3 protein is CASSDSGLAAYNEQFF. The CDR3 DNA is TGTGCCAGCAGTGACTCGGGACTAGCGGCCTACAATGAGCAGTTCTTC.

The rearrangement links TRBV11-3 to TRBJ2-1; possible D gene TRBD2, 5 bases. Between the trimmed V and J ends, which lost 1 base and 0 bases, there was a span of 10 bases. This CDR3 comprises 16 residues. Germline V lookup: CDR1 SGHNT, CDR2 YENEEA. The CDR3 spells CASSLGGPSSYNEQFF. The CDR3 DNA sequence: TGTGCCAGCAGCTTAGGCGGGCCTAGCTCCTACAATGAGCAGTTCTTC.

The rearrangement uses TRBV11-2 and TRBJ1-2; tentatively, D is TRBD1 (6 bases). The CDR3 length is 14 residues. In germline, CDR1 is SGHAT, CDR2 FQNNGV. Trimming cost V 0 bases and J 4 bases, with 9 bases left between them. The CDR3 here is CASSLEFRGYGYTF. Here the CDR3 DNA reads TGTGCCAGCAGCTTAGAATTCAGGGGCTATGGCTACACCTTC.

This rearrangement joins TRBV6-5 to TRBJ2-7, with D perhaps TRBD2 (6 bases). Trimming took 5 bases from V and 3 from J, leaving 14 bases between them. CDR1 and CDR2 (germline): MNHEY, SVGAGI. The CDR3 runs 14 residues. The CDR3 reads CASSDGGEGYEQYF. The CDR3 DNA reads TGTGCCAGCAGTGACGGGGGTGAAGGCTACGAGCAGTACTTC.

The chain recombines TRBV5-1 with TRBJ2-7, with TRBD2 identical over 7 bases. V was pared by 10 bases and J by 3 bases, with 10 bases of the junction left unmatched. Germline V gene data show CDR1 as SGHRS and CDR2 as YFSETQ. The CDR3 sequence is 13 residues long. The CDR3 sequence: CAGKVGEGYEQYF. Here the CDR3 DNA reads TGCGCCGGCAAAGTAGGGGAGGGCTACGAGCAGTACTTC.

The chain links TRBV27 to TRBJ1-6, with no clear D. V was shortened by 3 bases and J by 7 bases, with 13 bases between the two germline ends. CDR1 and CDR2 from the germline V gene are MNHEY and SMNVEV (reference sequence). The CDR3 loop spans 15 amino acids. The CDR3 loop is CASSFLGTGNSPLHF. The CDR3 bases are TGTGCCAGCAGTTTCTTGGGAACTGGGAATTCACCCCTCCACTTT.

This clone occurred once. CDR3 sequence (DNA): TGCAGCGTTGTAGCGGGAGGGCCCCATGAGCAGTTCTTC. Translating it yields CSVVAGGPHEQFF. This sequence joins TRBV29-1 and TRBJ2-1; 11 bases agree with TRBD2. CDR3 size: 13 residues. Germline assignment: CDR1 SQVTM and CDR2 ANQGSEA. V shed 4 bases and J 8 bases; nucleotides not matched to a gene: 4.

The rearrangement uses TRBV5-1 and TRBJ2-1; TRBD2 matches at 10 bases. This CDR3 is built from 17 residues. The V gene's germline CDR1 is SGHRS and CDR2 YFSETQ. Trimming cost V 5 bases and J 0 bases; bases outside gene matches: 8. The CDR3 region is CASRALAGEDSYNEQFF. DNA for the CDR3: TGCGCCAGCAGGGCCCTAGCGGGAGAGGACTCCTACAATGAGCAGTTCTTC.

V gene TRBV15 combines with J gene TRBJ2-3; 8 bases line up with TRBD2. After removal of 0 bases from V and 5 bases from J, the junction contained 13 bases not matched to a gene. In germline, CDR1 is LNHNV, CDR2 YYDKDF (reference sequence). The CDR3 runs 18 residues. The CDR3 sequence: CATSRDLGTSGRGDTQYF. DNA for the CDR3: TGTGCCACCAGCAGAGATTTAGGTACTAGCGGTAGAGGAGATACGCAGTATTTT.

Concerning this clone itself: The junction departs from the called germline gene at one end, perhaps through a read error. In DNA, the CDR3 is TGTGCCAGCTCACCAAGCGGGATCGCCTACGATGAGCAGTTCTTC. Its translation: CASSPSGIAYDEQFF. The V gene is TRBV18, the J gene TRBJ2-1; 7 bases align to TRBD2. CDR1 is KGHSH, CDR2 LQKENI, per germline. The CDR3 is made up of 15 amino acids.

The chain combines TRBV4-1 with TRBJ2-3; D uncertain. CDR1 and CDR2 from the germline V gene are MGHRA and YSYEKL. V was trimmed by 2 bases and J by 1 base, leaving 13 bases between them. This CDR3 has 16 amino acids. CDR3: CASSQTDSRRTDTQYF. CDR3 DNA sequence: TGCGCCAGCAGCCAAACGGATAGCCGTCGCACAGATACGCAGTATTTT.

The chain has TRBV6-6 and TRBJ2-7, with no clear D. The CDR3 is 13 residues long. Trimming took 6 bases from V and 3 from J, leaving 12 bases between them. The germline gives CDR1 MNHNY, CDR2 SVGAGI (reference sequence). The CDR3 DNA follows: TGTGCCAGCAGCCCTTCTTGGGACTACGAGCAGTACTTC. Translating it yields CASSPSWDYEQYF.